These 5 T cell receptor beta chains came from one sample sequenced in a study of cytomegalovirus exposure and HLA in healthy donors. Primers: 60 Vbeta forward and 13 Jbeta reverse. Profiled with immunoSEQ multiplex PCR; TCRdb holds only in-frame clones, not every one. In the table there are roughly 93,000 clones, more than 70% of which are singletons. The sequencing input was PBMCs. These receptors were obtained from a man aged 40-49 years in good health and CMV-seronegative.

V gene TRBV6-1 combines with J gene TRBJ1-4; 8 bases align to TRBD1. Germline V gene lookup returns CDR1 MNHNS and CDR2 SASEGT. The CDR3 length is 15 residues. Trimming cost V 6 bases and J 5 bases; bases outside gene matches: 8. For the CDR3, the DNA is TGTGCCAGCAGAGAGGGACAGGCCGGAAATGAAAAACTGTTTTTT. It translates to CASREGQAGNEKLFF.

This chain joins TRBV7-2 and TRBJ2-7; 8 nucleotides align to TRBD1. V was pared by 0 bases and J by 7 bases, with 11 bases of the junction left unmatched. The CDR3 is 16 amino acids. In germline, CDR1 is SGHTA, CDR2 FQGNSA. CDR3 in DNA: TGTGCCAGCAGCTTAGCGGGGCAGGGGGCTAGAAGAGAGCAGTACTTC. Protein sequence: CASSLAGQGARREQYF.

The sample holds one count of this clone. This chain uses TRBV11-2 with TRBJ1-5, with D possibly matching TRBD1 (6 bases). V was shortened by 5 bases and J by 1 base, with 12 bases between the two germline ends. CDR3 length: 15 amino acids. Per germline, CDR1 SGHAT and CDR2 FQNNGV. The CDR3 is CASSLGTQSNQPQHF. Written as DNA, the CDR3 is TGTGCCAGCAGCCTCGGGACACAGAGCAATCAGCCCCAGCATTTT.

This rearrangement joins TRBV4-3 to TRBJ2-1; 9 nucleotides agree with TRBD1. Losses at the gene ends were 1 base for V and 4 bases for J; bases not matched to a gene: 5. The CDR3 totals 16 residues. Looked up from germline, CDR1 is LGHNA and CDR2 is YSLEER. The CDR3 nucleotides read TGCGCCAGCAGCCAAGGGGGGACAGGGTATTACAATGAGCAGTTCTTC. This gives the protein CASSQGGTGYYNEQFF.

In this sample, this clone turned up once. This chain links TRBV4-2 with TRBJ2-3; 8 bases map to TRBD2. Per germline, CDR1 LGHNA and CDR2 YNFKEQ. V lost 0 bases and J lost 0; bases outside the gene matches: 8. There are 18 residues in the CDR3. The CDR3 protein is CASSQEGSGGTSTDTQYF. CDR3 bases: TGTGCCAGCAGCCAAGAGGGGAGCGGGGGCACGAGCACAGATACGCAGTATTTT.